The sequence of this T cell receptor beta chain was determined in a study of graft-versus-host responses after intestinal transplantation (dated by TCRdb to the early 2020s). In terms of the full investigation: The transplants that recipients received were multivisceral, liver-intestinal, or isolated intestinal. Every recipient was given anti-thymocyte globulin induction, followed by around three years of maintenance tacrolimus and steroids. After intestinal transplantation, graft-versus-host and host-versus-graft alloreactive T cell clones in the graft, circulation and bone marrow were tracked using bulk TCR-beta CDR3 sequencing. Alloreactive clones were identified by sequencing pre-transplant mixed lymphocyte reaction products and comparing these products with unstimulated pre-transplant donor and recipient T cells. Of the approximately 25 intestinal transplant recipients enrolled in the cohort, one of whom was a retransplant, 3 patients without pretransplant specimens were excluded. A peak of at least 4% donor T cells among recipient peripheral blood mononuclear cells was the definition used for donor T cell macrochimerism. Rather than being sequenced by the commercial service, samples from three later patients were sequenced in-house on an Illumina MiSeq and processed with MiXCR.

Details on this clone: Its binding antigen is unknown. Base qualities are not recorded, but no much larger clone differs from it by a single base.

Library method: the immunoSEQ multiplex PCR assay. High-throughput TCR-beta CDR3 sequencing of genomic DNA from most patients was performed by Adaptive Biotechnologies. In the paper's pipeline: Adaptive's ImmunoSEQ software was the source of the TCR sequencing data for about 20 patients, while three other patients were processed with MiXCR and VDJtools. Because the origin of CDR3 nucleotide sequences shared between donor and recipient could not be assigned, those sequences were removed. To be classed as alloreactive, a clone needed at least 2-fold expansion over unstimulated cells and a minimum CFSE-low frequency of 0.002% (template counts) or 0.001% (read counts). Mappable clones were those detected in sequenced pre-transplant spleen, lymph node, or MLR CFSE-low populations of the donor or recipient. The cumulative frequency of alloreactive clones was calculated as a percentage of all sequences, weighted by copy number. Not all clones reach the TCRdb copy of this immuneACCESS table, which keeps in-frame sequences only. Checked studies attribute under half of the gap to unresolved V genes and leave the rest unexplained. D and trimming come from the DNA, and the V and J calls and clone size come from that table. A total of about 39,000 clones appear in this sample, roughly 89% of them only once. Of the sample, around 6.8% is held by the ten largest clones.

In the first month after transplant, blood samples were collected up to 4 times, and after that at least monthly when available. V is cut back by 3 bases and J by 7 bases, with 14 bases in the junction unmatched. The CDR3 holds 18 amino acids from the cysteine to the phenylalanine. The sequence is cut down to CDR3 DNA, 54 bases in frame from base 1. CDR1 and CDR2, per the germline V gene, are KGHSH and LQKENI. The research as a whole found: Early after transplant, peak levels of circulating GvH clones were found to be associated with declines in HvG clones. In the allografts of patients with donor T cell macrochimerism, GvH to HvG T cell clonal ratios were high. GvH clones were detected in recipient bone marrow, and some appeared earlier in ileal mucosa or blood, consistent with an intestinal mucosal origin. Conclusions were limited by the relatively low number and heterogeneity of intestinal transplant patients.

The rearrangement joined TRBV18 to TRBJ2-2; 10 junctional bases match TRBD1. This clonotype was sampled from a human patient who received an intestinal transplant, so some T cells may come from the graft donor. The input for sequencing was PBMCs, taken roughly 270 days after transplant. The nucleotides are TGTGCCAGCTCACCGTGGCCGGGGGACAGGGGCAGCGGCGGGGAGCTGTTTTTT. Translation gives CASSPWPGDRGSGGELFF.